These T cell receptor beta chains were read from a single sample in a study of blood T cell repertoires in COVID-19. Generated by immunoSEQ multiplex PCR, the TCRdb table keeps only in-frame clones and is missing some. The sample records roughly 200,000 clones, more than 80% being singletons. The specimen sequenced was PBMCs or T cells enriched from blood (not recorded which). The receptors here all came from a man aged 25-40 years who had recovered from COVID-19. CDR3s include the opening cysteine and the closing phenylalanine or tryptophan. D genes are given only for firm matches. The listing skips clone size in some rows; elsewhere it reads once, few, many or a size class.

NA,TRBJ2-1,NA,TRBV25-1,TGTGCCAGCAGTGAATTTGGGAGTCCCTACAATGAGCAGTTCTTC,CASSEFGSPYNEQFF
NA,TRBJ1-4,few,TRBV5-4,TGTGCCAGCAGCTTGTTTGGGCAGGGTATAGGAAAACTGTTTTTT,CASSLFGQGIGKLFF
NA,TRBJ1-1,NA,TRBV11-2,TGTGCCAGCAGCTTCAACCGGCAACTAGGCACTGAAGCTTTCTTT,CASSFNRQLGTEAFF
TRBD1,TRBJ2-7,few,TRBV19,TGTGCCAGTAGTACGGGACAGTCCGGCTCCTACGAGCAGTACTTC,CASSTGQSGSYEQYF
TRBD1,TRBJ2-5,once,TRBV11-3,TGTGCCAGCAGCTTAGTCGGGACAGGGGGCGACGAGACCCAGTACTTC,CASSLVGTGGDETQYF
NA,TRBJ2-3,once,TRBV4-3,TGCGCCAGCAGCGAAACAACCGGGACTTACATCACAGATACGCAGTATTTT,CASSETTGTYITDTQYF
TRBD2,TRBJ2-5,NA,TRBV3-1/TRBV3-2,TGTGCCAGCAGCCGAGGACTAGCGGGCCCAAAAGAGACCCAGTACTTC,CASSRGLAGPKETQYF
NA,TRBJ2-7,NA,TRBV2,TGTGCCAGCAGTTTCCCTCTACGACAGGACTTCTCCTACGAGCAGTACTTC,CASSFPLRQDFSYEQYF
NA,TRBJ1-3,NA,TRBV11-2,TGTGCCAGCAGCCCTGGGGACACCGCTGGAAACACCATATATTTT,CASSPGDTAGNTIYF
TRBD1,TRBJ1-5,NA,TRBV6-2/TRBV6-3,TGTGCCAGCAGTTACATTTTTAGGGGGCTAACGGGCAATCAGCCCCAGCATTTT,CASSYIFRGLTGNQPQHF
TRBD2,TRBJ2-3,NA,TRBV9,TGTGCCAGCAGCGTAGGGAGCGGGGGGCTTCTCACAGATACGCAGTATTTT,CASSVGSGGLLTDTQYF
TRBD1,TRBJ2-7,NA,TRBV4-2,TGTGCCAGCAGCCAAGAGGGACAGACCTACGAGCAGTACTTC,CASSQEGQTYEQYF
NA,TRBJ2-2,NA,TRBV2,TGTGCCAGAAGGGGGGAGGGGAACACCGGGGAGCTGTTTTTT,CARRGEGNTGELFF
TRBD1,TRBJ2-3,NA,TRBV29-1,TGCAGCGTTGGTGAGGCCAGGGGGCGGACAGATACGCAGTATTTT,CSVGEARGRTDTQYF
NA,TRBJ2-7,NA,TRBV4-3,TGCGCCAGCAGCCAATATTCTGAGGGCTACGAGCAGTACTTC,CASSQYSEGYEQYF
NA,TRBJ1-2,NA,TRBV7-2,TGTGCCAGCAGCCCACAGGTTGGGGGAGGCTATGGCTACACCTTC,CASSPQVGGGYGYTF
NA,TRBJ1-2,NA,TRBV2,TGTGCCAGCAGTGAGGGCAGACGGTCTGGCTACACCTTC,CASSEGRRSGYTF
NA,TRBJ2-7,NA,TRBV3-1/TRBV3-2,TGTGCCAGCAGCCAAACCAGGGACGAGCAGTACTTC,CASSQTRDEQYF
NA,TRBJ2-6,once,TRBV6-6,TGTGCCAGCAGTCCCCGGGGGGCGCAGACTGGGGCCAACGTCCTGACTTTC,CASSPRGAQTGANVLTF
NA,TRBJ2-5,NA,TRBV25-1,TGTGCCAGCAGTGAATTATCCCCAGGGGGGGAGACCCAGTACTTC,CASSELSPGGETQYF
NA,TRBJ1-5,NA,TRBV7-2,TGTGCCAGCAGCTTAGAAGGGGCTCAGCCCCAGCATTTT,CASSLEGAQPQHF
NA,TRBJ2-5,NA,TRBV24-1,TGTGCCACCAGAGGGACAGGACTTGGAGCGGGGGAGACCCAGTACTTC,CATRGTGLGAGETQYF
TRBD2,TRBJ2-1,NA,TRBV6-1,TGTGCCAGCAGTGAAGCGGACAGGGCGACTACTAGCGGGGCCTACAATGAGCAGTTCTTC,CASSEADRATTSGAYNEQFF
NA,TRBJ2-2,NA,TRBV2,TGTGCCAGCAGTGAAATTAGCTCATCCGGGGAGCTGTTTTTT,CASSEISSSGELFF
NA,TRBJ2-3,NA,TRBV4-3,TGCGCCAGCAGCCAAGATATTCGCGAGGTATTCGATACGCAGTATTTT,CASSQDIREVFDTQYF
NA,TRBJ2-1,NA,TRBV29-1,TGCAGCGTTCAGCAGGGGCAGGCTGAGCAGTTCTTC,CSVQQGQAEQFF
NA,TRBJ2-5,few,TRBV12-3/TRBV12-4,TGTGCCAGCAGTGTGACTATTCAAGAGACCCAGTACTTC,CASSVTIQETQYF
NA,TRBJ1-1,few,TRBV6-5,TGTGCCAGCAGTTACGGACAACATCATCCTGAAGCTTTCTTT,CASSYGQHHPEAFF
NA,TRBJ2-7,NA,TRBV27,TGTGCCAGCAGTTCCGGGTTGGGTTCCTACGAGCAGTACTTC,CASSSGLGSYEQYF
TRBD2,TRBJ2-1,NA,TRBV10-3,TGTGCCATCAGAGATGGACTAGCGGGGTACAATGAGCAGTTCTTC,CAIRDGLAGYNEQFF
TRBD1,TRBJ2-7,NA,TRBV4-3,TGCGCCAGCAGCCCCGGGACAGACCCCTCCTACGAGCAGTACTTC,CASSPGTDPSYEQYF
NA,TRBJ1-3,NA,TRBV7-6,TGTGCCAGCAGCACAACGCCGCAACCCTCTGGAAACACCATATATTTT,CASSTTPQPSGNTIYF
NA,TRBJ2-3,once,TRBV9,TGTGCCAGCAGCCCGGAGGGAAAGGGAGATACGCAGTATTTT,CASSPEGKGDTQYF
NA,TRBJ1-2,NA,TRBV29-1,TGCAGCGTTGAAGAAGGAGGGCCTGTCTATGGCTACACCTTC,CSVEEGGPVYGYTF
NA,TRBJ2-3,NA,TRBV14,TGTGCCAGCCAGGGAAGACTGACAGATACGCAGTATTTT,CASQGRLTDTQYF
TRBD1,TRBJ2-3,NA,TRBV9,TGTGCCAGCAGCAAAGGGACAGGCGAGACTAGCACAGATACGCAGTATTTT,CASSKGTGETSTDTQYF
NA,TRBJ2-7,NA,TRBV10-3,TGTGCCATCCGAGGAAGTTCGGCCTCCGAGCAGTACTTC,CAIRGSSASEQYF
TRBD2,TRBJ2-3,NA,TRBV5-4,TGTGCCAGCAGCCGTCCCCTAGCGGGGGGAGTTGGAGGAAGCACAGATACGCAGTATTTT,CASSRPLAGGVGGSTDTQYF
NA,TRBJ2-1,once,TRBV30,TGTGCCTGGAGTGTACGCCGCGGGACGAACTACAATGAGCAGTTCTTC,CAWSVRRGTNYNEQFF